The 18 T cell receptor beta chains below all came from one sample that was sequenced in a study of cytomegalovirus exposure and HLA in healthy donors. The primer mix had 60 Vbeta and 13 Jbeta primers. TCRdb's table, derived via immunoSEQ multiplex PCR, lists solely in-frame clones and lacks some. The table has roughly 140,000 clones, approximately 80% seen once. The specimen was PBMCs. Receptor source: a woman aged 35 to 49 in good health and CMV-seropositive.

The rearrangement uses TRBV6-5 and TRBJ2-7; 9 nucleotides line up with TRBD2. Germline lookup yields CDR1 MNHEY and CDR2 SVGAGI. V shed 6 bases, J shed 3 bases, and the junction held 6 bases outside the gene matches. This CDR3 contains 14 residues. The chain's CDR3 is CASSPTSGGYEQYF. CDR3 in DNA: TGTGCCAGCAGCCCGACTAGCGGAGGCTACGAGCAGTACTTC.

The rearrangement links TRBV19 to TRBJ2-7, with 13 nucleotides matching TRBD2. With 3 bases clipped from V and 2 bases from J, the junction kept 4 bases outside the gene matches. Germline V gene data show CDR1 as LNHDA and CDR2 as SQIVND (reference sequence). The CDR3 is made up of 16 amino acids. Written as DNA, the CDR3 is TGTGCCAGTAGTATTGGGACTAGCGGGGTAGCCTACGAGCAGTACTTC. It translates to CASSIGTSGVAYEQYF. Supplemented by reference TRBV19 and TRBJ2-7, the full variable domain reads DGGITQSPKYLFRKEGQNVTLSCEQNLNHDAMYWYRQDPGQGLRLIYYSQIVNDFQKGDIAEGYSVSREKKESFPLTVTSAQKNPTAFYLCASSIGTSGVAYEQYFGPGTRLTVT.

The V call is TRBV7-3, the J call TRBJ1-5; D gene unclear. Germline V lookup: CDR1 SGHTA, CDR2 FQGTGA. Trimming took 2 bases from V and 6 from J, leaving 8 bases between them. The CDR3 spans 13 residues. This CDR3 is CASSLRGGQPQHF. The CDR3 region has the DNA TGTGCCAGCAGCTTACGGGGAGGTCAGCCCCAGCATTTT.

The J gene is TRBJ1-2, the V gene TRBV9; a possible D gene is TRBD1 (6 bases). Trimming stripped 0 bases from V and 8 bases from J, with 8 bases between. Germline V lookup: CDR1 SGDLS, CDR2 YYNGEE. CDR3 length: 12 residues. For the CDR3, the DNA is TGTGCCAGCAGCGTAGACAGGGAAGGCTACACCTTC. This codes for CASSVDREGYTF. Full variable domain (missing parts from reference TRBV9 and TRBJ1-2): DSGVTQTPKHLITATGQRVTLRCSPRSGDLSVYWYQQSLDQGLQFLIQYYNGEERAKGNILERFSAQQFPDLHSELNLSSLELGDSALYFCASSVDREGYTFGSGTRLTVV.

This rearrangement joins TRBV2 to TRBJ1-6; D unclear. CDR3 length: 13 amino acids. The V end lost 7 bases, the J end lost 9 bases, and 13 bases lay between the germline ends. Germline loops: CDR1 SNHLY, CDR2 FYNNEI. Here the CDR3 DNA reads TGTGCCAGCAACACGGAAGCGGGTTCACCCCTCCACTTT. Protein sequence: CASNTEAGSPLHF.

The chain carries TRBV5-1 and TRBJ2-5; TRBD2 agrees at 8 bases. The closer fit of TRBJ2-7 to the DNA end suggests the J call may be wrong. The CDR3 is 14 residues long. Germline-derived CDR1 and CDR2 are SGHRS and YFSETQ. The CDR3 is CASSFSGIMYEQYF. CDR3 in DNA: TGCGCCAGCAGCTTTAGCGGGATAATGTACGAGCAGTACTTC.

The V and J genes are TRBV19 and TRBJ2-7; D remains ambiguous. CDR1 and CDR2 from the germline V gene are LNHDA and SQIVND (reference sequence). V lost 10 bases, J lost 3 bases, and 13 bases lay in between. The CDR3 extends over 12 amino acids. CDR3 in amino acids: CATSDKNYEQYF. Here the CDR3 DNA reads TGTGCCACCTCCGACAAAAACTACGAGCAGTACTTC.

V and J are TRBV14 and TRBJ2-1; 10 bases fit TRBD1. The V gene end was trimmed by 5 bases and the J gene end by 8 bases; junction bases not matched to a gene: 15. The CDR3 has 17 amino acids. Germline-derived CDR1 and CDR2 are SGHDN and FVKESK. The CDR3 DNA is TGTGCCAGCAGCTCCCGGAGACAGGGGGCGCTGCCATATGAGCAGTTCTTC. As protein: CASSSRRQGALPYEQFF.

This chain uses TRBV30 with TRBJ2-7; TRBD1 matches at 8 bases. The CDR3 is 12 residues long. Germline values: CDR1 GTSNPN, CDR2 SVGIG (reference sequence). V was clipped by 3 bases and J by 7 bases; unmatched bases: 5. The DNA of the CDR3 is TGTGCCTGGAGCAGGGGGCGCTGGGAGCAGTACTTC. Its translation is CAWSRGRWEQYF.

This chain uses TRBV7-2 with TRBJ1-5; 9 nucleotides agree with TRBD1. Germline CDR1 SGHTA, CDR2 FQGNSA. V lost 4 bases, J lost 7 bases, and 5 bases stayed unmatched. The CDR3 runs to 14 residues. CDR3 sequence: CASSSRTGEQPQHF. The CDR3 nucleotides are TGTGCCAGCAGCTCCAGGACAGGGGAACAGCCCCAGCATTTT.

The CDR3 nucleotides read TGTGCCAGCAGTGGTGAAGGGGGCACCGGGGAGCTGTTTTTT. Protein: CASSGEGGTGELFF. This chain links TRBV2 with TRBJ2-2; D might be TRBD1 (6 bases). The CDR3 runs 14 residues. Per germline, CDR1 SNHLY and CDR2 FYNNEI. V lost 4 bases to trimming and J lost 4 bases, with 10 bases between them. The variable domain in full, completed from reference TRBV2 and TRBJ2-2, reads EPEVTQTPSHQVTQMGQEVILRCVPISNHLYFYWYRQILGQKVEFLVSFYNNEISEKSEIFDDQFSVERPDGSNFTLKIRSTKLEDSAMYFCASSGEGGTGELFFGEGSRLTVL.

A word on this clone: At the DNA level, this CDR3 is encoded by other sequences in the same sample as well. In DNA, the CDR3 is TGTGCCAGCAGCTTAGGCGCGGGAGTAGGCGAGCAGTACTTC. It translates to CASSLGAGVGEQYF. This rearrangement joins TRBV13 to TRBJ2-7; 7 bases are shared with TRBD2. After removal of 0 bases from V and 6 bases from J, the junction contained 5 bases not matched to a gene. Germline V CDR1 and CDR2: PRHDT, FYEKMQ (reference sequence). The CDR3 has 14 amino acids.

This clone showed up just once. The chain links TRBV25-1 to TRBJ2-7; D possibly corresponds to TRBD2 (7 bases). CDR1 and CDR2 from the germline V gene are MGHDK and SYGVNS. CDR3 length equals 14 residues. The V end lost 1 base, the J end lost 5 bases, and 12 bases lay between the germline ends. The CDR3 DNA reads as TGTGCCAGCAGTGAATGGGGAGGGGGGAACGAGCAGTACTTC. This encodes CASSEWGGGNEQYF.

This clone showed up just a few times. The genes are TRBV5-6 and TRBJ2-7; 9 nucleotides line up with TRBD1. V trimming: 5 bases; J trimming: 2 bases; junction bases outside the gene matches: 2. The CDR3 spans 13 residues. Germline CDR1 reads SGHDT; CDR2 reads YYEEEE. The CDR3 sequence is CASRRTGAYEQYF. The CDR3 DNA reads TGTGCCAGCAGACGGACAGGGGCCTACGAGCAGTACTTC.

This clone has just a few counts. The chain uses TRBV2 and TRBJ2-7; TRBD1 matches at 10 bases. The CDR3 consists of 14 residues. The ends lost 6 bases at V and 2 bases at J; junction bases unmatched: 4. CDR1 SNHLY and CDR2 FYNNEI come from the germline V gene. CDR3 coding DNA: TGTGCCAGCAGCCCCGGGACAGGGGCCTACGAGCAGTACTTC. Amino acids: CASSPGTGAYEQYF.

This chain uses TRBV7-2 with TRBJ2-7; possible D gene TRBD2, 5 bases. Germline V gene data show CDR1 as SGHTA and CDR2 as FQGNSA. V was trimmed by 1 base and J by 6 bases, leaving 10 bases between them. The CDR3 has 13 amino acids. CDR3 DNA: TGTGCCAGCAGCTTAGGACCCGCGGGCGAGCAGTACTTC. Translation: CASSLGPAGEQYF. The full variable domain, with the rest looked up from reference TRBV7-2 and TRBJ2-7, is GAGVSQSPSNKVTEKGKDVELRCDPISGHTALYWYRQSLGQGLEFLIYFQGNSAPDKSGLPSDRFSAERTGGSVSTLTIQRTQQEDSAVYLCASSLGPAGEQYFGPGTRLTVT.

This rearrangement joins TRBV5-8 to TRBJ2-2; 8 bases are a match to TRBD2. The V segment lost 1 base and the J segment 6 bases; nucleotides outside the gene matches: 5. Germline lookup yields CDR1 SGHTS and CDR2 YDEGEE. CDR3 length equals 15 residues. Here the CDR3 DNA reads TGTGCCAGCAGCTTGCCGGGAGGGCCGGCCGGGGAGCTGTTTTTT. Amino acids: CASSLPGGPAGELFF.

The rearrangement joins TRBV7-2 to TRBJ2-4, with 9 bases that match TRBD2. This CDR3 comprises 17 residues. With 1 base clipped from V and 2 bases from J, the junction kept 6 bases outside the gene matches. The germline V gene has CDR1 SGHTA and CDR2 FQGNSA. The CDR3, as DNA: TGTGCCAGCAGCTTAGAAGGGGCTAGCGGGACCAAAAACATTCAGTACTTC. Residues: CASSLEGASGTKNIQYF.